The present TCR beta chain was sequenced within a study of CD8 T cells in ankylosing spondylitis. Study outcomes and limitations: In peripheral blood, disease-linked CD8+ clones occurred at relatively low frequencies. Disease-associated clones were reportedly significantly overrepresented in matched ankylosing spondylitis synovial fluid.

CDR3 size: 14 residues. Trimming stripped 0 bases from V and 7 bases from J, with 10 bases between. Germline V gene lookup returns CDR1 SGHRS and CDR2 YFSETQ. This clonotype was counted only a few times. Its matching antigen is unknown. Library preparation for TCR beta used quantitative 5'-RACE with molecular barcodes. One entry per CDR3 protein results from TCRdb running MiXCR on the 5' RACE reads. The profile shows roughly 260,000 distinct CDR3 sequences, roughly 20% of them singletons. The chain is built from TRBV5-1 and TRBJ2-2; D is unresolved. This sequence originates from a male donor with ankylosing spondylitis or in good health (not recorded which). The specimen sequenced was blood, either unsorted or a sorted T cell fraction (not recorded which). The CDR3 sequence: CASSLALGVGELFF. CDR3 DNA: TGCGCCAGCAGCTTGGCCTTAGGAGTCGGGGAGCTGTTTTTT.